Listed below are T cell receptor beta chains from one sample, sequenced in a study of blood T cell repertoires in COVID-19. Only in-frame clones appear in the TCRdb table, and some are missing; sequencing was by immunoSEQ multiplex PCR. The data hold about 160,000 clones, with 87% observed a single time. The sequenced sample consisted of peripheral blood. These TCRs come from an older woman who had recovered from COVID-19. The CDR3 runs from the conserved cysteine through the conserved F or W. A D gene is named only where the DNA matches it firmly. Not all rows give a size; the values are once, few, many and, for expanded clones, a class.

V	J	D	size	DNA	CDR3
TRBV11-2	TRBJ1-5	TRBD1	.	TGTGCCAGCAGCTACGACAGGGGAGGTGGGCAGCCCCAGCATTTT	CASSYDRGGGQPQHF
TRBV27	TRBJ1-3	.	once	TGTGCCAGCAGTTTCAGCGCAGGGACTGGAAACACCATATATTTT	CASSFSAGTGNTIYF
TRBV6-1	TRBJ1-2	.	.	TGTGCCAGCAGTGAAGACAGTTTAGCTAACTATGGCTACACCTTC	CASSEDSLANYGYTF
TRBV3-1/TRBV3-2	TRBJ2-1	.	.	TGTGCCAGCAGCGCCCGGAGAGGGCCTGAGCAGTTCTTC	CASSARRGPEQFF
TRBV29-1	TRBJ2-5	.	.	TGCAGCGTTGAAGATCTTCCAGGGGTGGAGACCCAGTACTTC	CSVEDLPGVETQYF
TRBV11-2	TRBJ2-3	TRBD2	.	TGTGCCAGCAGGGGATATAGCGGGGGGGCCGGCACAGATACGCAGTATTTT	CASRGYSGGAGTDTQYF
TRBV4-1	TRBJ2-1	.	once	TGCGCCAGTTCACACGGAGGGGGGGGCCCTAACAATGAGCAGTTCTTC	CASSHGGGGPNNEQFF
TRBV20-1	TRBJ1-2	.	.	TGCAGTGCTAGTTCTCTCTCAGGGAGGGGCGGCTACACCTTC	CSASSLSGRGGYTF
TRBV19	TRBJ1-4	.	once	TGTGCCACGCACGTGGGGGCCGCGAATGAAAAACTGTTTTTT	CATHVGAANEKLFF
TRBV28	TRBJ1-2	.	.	TGTGCCAGCAGTTTAGTGCCGGGGGTAGATGGCTACACCTTC	CASSLVPGVDGYTF
TRBV24-1	TRBJ1-2	TRBD1	.	TGTGCCACCAGCCGACAGGGGGGGGATGGCTACACCTTC	CATSRQGGDGYTF
TRBV4-3	TRBJ2-3	TRBD2	.	TGCGCCAGCAGCCAAGCTGGGGCTAGCGGGGGGGCCTTGGATACGCAGTATTTT	CASSQAGASGGALDTQYF
TRBV7-8	TRBJ2-4	TRBD1	.	TGTGCCAGCAGCCCAGGGGGCGGGAAAGCCAAAAACATTCAGTACTTC	CASSPGGGKAKNIQYF
TRBV29-1	TRBJ1-5	.	once	TGCAGCGTTGAGGGGGCAGCAGGTCAGCCCCAGCATTTT	CSVEGAAGQPQHF
TRBV4-1	TRBJ2-6	TRBD2	.	TGCGCCAGCAGCCACAGGGTTGCCGGGACTACTGGGGCCAACGTCCTGACTTTC	CASSHRVAGTTGANVLTF
TRBV5-5	TRBJ1-6	.	.	TGTGCCAGCAGCTTGGACATTTCACCCCTCCACTTT	CASSLDISPLHF
TRBV5-4	TRBJ1-4	TRBD1	.	TGTGCCAGCAGCTTTGCGGCGACAGGGAATGAAAAACTGTTTTTT	CASSFAATGNEKLFF
TRBV2	TRBJ2-5	TRBD2	once	TGTGCCAGCAGGAGGCGACTAGCGGGGGGGGAACAAGAGACCCAGTACTTC	CASRRRLAGGEQETQYF
TRBV9	TRBJ1-2	.	.	TGTGCCAGCAGCGTAGGGCCGTATGGCTACACCTTC	CASSVGPYGYTF
TRBV6-2/TRBV6-3	TRBJ1-3	.	.	TGTGCCAGCAGTTACAAAGTTTCGTTGCGGGCGTACGAAGGAAACACCATATATTTT	CASSYKVSLRAYEGNTIYF
TRBV19	TRBJ2-2	.	.	TGTGCCAGTAGGCCGGGGGACGCGAACACCGGGGAGCTGTTTTTT	CASRPGDANTGELFF
TRBV6-5	TRBJ2-6	TRBD1	.	TGTGCCAGCAGCAGAACAGGGGTTGGGGCCAACGTCCTGACTTTC	CASSRTGVGANVLTF
TRBV5-4	TRBJ1-1	TRBD1	.	TGTGCCAGCAGCTATGACAGGGTAACTGAAGCTTTCTTT	CASSYDRVTEAFF
TRBV19	TRBJ1-5	.	.	TGTGCTGGAGGAGGGCGTAGCAATCAGCCCCAGCATTTT	CAGGGRSNQPQHF
TRBV6-5	TRBJ2-5	TRBD1	.	TGTGCCAGCAGTTCCCGACAGGGGGGCCCCCAGTACTTC	CASSSRQGGPQYF
TRBV27	TRBJ1-4	TRBD1	.	TGTGCCAGCAGTTTTCGGACAGGGCTTAATGAAAAACTGTTTTTT	CASSFRTGLNEKLFF
TRBV6-6	TRBJ2-7	TRBD1	.	TGTGCCAGCGGACAGGTCTACGAGCAGTACTTC	CASGQVYEQYF
TRBV9	TRBJ2-1	TRBD2	.	TGTGCCAGCAGCGTAGATCCCCAGCGGGGGGCAAACAATGAGCAGTTCTTC	CASSVDPQRGANNEQFF
TRBV10-1	TRBJ2-3	.	.	TGCGCCAGCAGCGTAGTCCCCGGAGATACGCAGTATTTT	CASSVVPGDTQYF
TRBV7-6	TRBJ2-5	.	.	TGTGCCAGCAGCTTAGCACAGGGAAGATGGGAGACCCAGTACTTC	CASSLAQGRWETQYF
TRBV18	TRBJ1-5	.	.	TGTGCCAGCTCACCCCCAGGGCTCGATAGCAATCAGCCCCAGCATTTT	CASSPPGLDSNQPQHF
TRBV3-1/TRBV3-2	TRBJ1-6	.	.	TGTGCCAGCAGCCAGACAGACAATAATTCACCCCTCCACTTT	CASSQTDNNSPLHF
TRBV5-1	TRBJ2-3	.	.	TGCGCCAGCAGCTTGGGGCTAGGCACAGATACGCAGTATTTT	CASSLGLGTDTQYF
TRBV7-3	TRBJ2-7	.	.	TGTGCCAGCAGCCGACAGGGAGCGGGGGTTTACGAGCAGTACTTC	CASSRQGAGVYEQYF
TRBV28	TRBJ1-4	.	many	TGTGCCAGCAGTCTATCAACTCACAGGTCCGGCGATGAAAAACTGTTTTTT	CASSLSTHRSGDEKLFF
TRBV29-1	TRBJ2-7	.	.	TGCAGCGTTGGCGAGAGAGGATACGAGCAGTACTTC	CSVGERGYEQYF
TRBV20-1	TRBJ2-3	.	.	TGCAGTGTTTTCAGGGGTGATACGCAGTATTTT	CSVFRGDTQYF
TRBV3-1/TRBV3-2	TRBJ2-7	.	.	TGTGCCAGCAGCCTTAGCTCCTACGAGCAGTACTTC	CASSLSSYEQYF
TRBV19	TRBJ2-3	TRBD2	.	TGTGCCAGTAGTATTTACGGGGGGGAGACAGATACGCAGTATTTT	CASSIYGGETDTQYF
TRBV5-1	TRBJ2-7	TRBD1	.	TGCGCCAGCAGCTGGCAGGGGACAGGGCTCAGCTACGAGCAGTACTTC	CASSWQGTGLSYEQYF
TRBV15	TRBJ1-1	.	.	TGTGCCACCAGCAGAGGATCCGGGACAAGCAACTCTCAAGCTTTCTTT	CATSRGSGTSNSQAFF
TRBV7-9	TRBJ2-1	TRBD2	.	TGTGCCAGCAGCCTGGGACTAGCGGGTGACAATGAGCAGTTCTTC	CASSLGLAGDNEQFF
TRBV7-3	TRBJ2-3	TRBD2	.	TGTGCCAGCAGCTTAAGGCTAGCGGGGGGGCAGGGAGATACGCAGTATTTT	CASSLRLAGGQGDTQYF
TRBV19	TRBJ1-2	TRBD1	.	TGTGCCAGTAGTCCGGGACAGGGGCCGCTCAATGGCTACACCTTC	CASSPGQGPLNGYTF
TRBV19	TRBJ2-3	.	.	TGTGCCAGTAGTCGTCAGGGGGATACGCAGTATTTT	CASSRQGDTQYF
TRBV6-2/TRBV6-3	TRBJ2-7	TRBD1	.	TGTGCCAGCAGCCTCCCGGGACAGCGTGAGCAGTACTTC	CASSLPGQREQYF
TRBV28	TRBJ1-5	.	.	TGTGCCAGCAACTACGAGTGGGGCAATCAGCCCCAGCATTTT	CASNYEWGNQPQHF
TRBV6-5	TRBJ1-2	TRBD1	.	TGTGCCAGCAGAACGTCAGGGGGCTATGGCTACACCTTC	CASRTSGGYGYTF
TRBV28	TRBJ1-4	TRBD1	.	TGTGCCAGCATAACGTCAGGGGGGAGAGGGGAAAAACTGTTTTTT	CASITSGGRGEKLFF
TRBV29-1	TRBJ1-2	TRBD1	once	TGCAGCGTTGCGGTTACAGGGGGTAACTATGGCTACACCTTC	CSVAVTGGNYGYTF
TRBV9	TRBJ1-6	TRBD1	many	TGTGCCAGCAGCGTAGTTGACAGGGGTAATTCACCCCTCCACTTT	CASSVVDRGNSPLHF
TRBV7-9	TRBJ2-3	.	.	TGTGCCAGCAGCTTATCAAGTCGGAGACAGTATTTT	CASSLSSRRQYF
TRBV9	TRBJ2-3	TRBD2	few	TGTGCCAGCAGCGTCCGGACTAGCGGGGGGGCCGTGACAGATACGCAGTATTTT	CASSVRTSGGAVTDTQYF
TRBV19	TRBJ1-2	.	once	TGTGCCAGTAGTCGAAGGACTCGCTCTTTTGGCTACACCTTC	CASSRRTRSFGYTF
TRBV7-3	TRBJ2-1	.	.	TGTGCCACCAGGGGGCGGGAGTTTAGCACCTACAATGAGCAGTTCTTC	CATRGREFSTYNEQFF
TRBV10-1	TRBJ2-5	TRBD1	.	TGCGCCAGTAGGAAACAGGGGCCAAGAAAAGAGACCCAGTACTTC	CASRKQGPRKETQYF
TRBV6-1	TRBJ1-3	.	.	TGTGCCAGCAGTGACCGACAGGCTTTAAACACCATATATTTT	CASSDRQALNTIYF
TRBV19	TRBJ2-1	.	.	TGTGCCAGTAGACCGGGAATGGCCTACAATGAGCAGTTCTTC	CASRPGMAYNEQFF
TRBV6-8	TRBJ2-1	.	once	TGTGCCAGCACCCGACTGTATAACAGGACAGCATTCTACAATGAGCAGTTCTTC	CASTRLYNRTAFYNEQFF
TRBV2	TRBJ1-5	.	.	TGTGCCAACGGGGACTGGCTGGGGCCCCAGCATTTT	CANGDWLGPQHF